These T cell receptor beta chains were read from a single sample in a study of T cells in localized non-small cell lung cancer. This table comes from immunoSEQ multiplex PCR, and its TCRdb copy is limited to in-frame clones, with some not included. The data hold 75,000 to 80,000 clones, with approximately 80% observed a single time. This sample comprised peripheral blood, obtained before any cancer treatment. All receptors derive from a female donor older than 55 with stage I lung adenocarcinoma. Each CDR3 is given without its conserved first and last residue. The order of the fields is clone size, V gene, CDR3 protein. The size entry is marked missing in some rows and otherwise reads once, few, many or a size class.

clone_size: -; v_call: TRBV30; cdr3_aa: AWSGSGVSGELF
clone_size: -; v_call: TRBV25-1; cdr3_aa: ASSGLGGQETQY
clone_size: -; v_call: TRBV7-2; cdr3_aa: ASRPGLAGEGQF
clone_size: -; v_call: TRBV7-2; cdr3_aa: ASSLMLGKGYEQY
clone_size: -; v_call: TRBV28; cdr3_aa: ASITPRGKYGYT
clone_size: -; v_call: TRBV5-1; cdr3_aa: ASSLAPGLNTEAF
clone_size: -; v_call: TRBV5-6; cdr3_aa: ASSPLGENTGELF
clone_size: -; v_call: TRBV18; cdr3_aa: ASSPPITVSDTQY
clone_size: -; v_call: TRBV27; cdr3_aa: ASSSQLWDSQETQY
clone_size: -; v_call: TRBV5-6; cdr3_aa: ASSPLDRDGDGELF
clone_size: few; v_call: TRBV5-5; cdr3_aa: ASSLGPGDTQY
clone_size: -; v_call: TRBV28; cdr3_aa: ASSLAGPPYEQY
clone_size: -; v_call: TRBV9; cdr3_aa: ASSPLTGNEQY
clone_size: few; v_call: TRBV2; cdr3_aa: ASSGQGYYGYT
clone_size: -; v_call: TRBV19; cdr3_aa: ASNLRLGMNTEAF
clone_size: -; v_call: TRBV5-6; cdr3_aa: ASSLDYGELF
clone_size: -; v_call: TRBV6-5; cdr3_aa: ASSYVVGTPYEQY
clone_size: -; v_call: TRBV30; cdr3_aa: AWSFRVADPYEQY
clone_size: -; v_call: TRBV16; cdr3_aa: ASSQLVEAF
clone_size: -; v_call: TRBV6-6; cdr3_aa: ASSYSGNDGYT
clone_size: -; v_call: TRBV11-1; cdr3_aa: ASSLSLSASYEQY
clone_size: -; v_call: TRBV6-5; cdr3_aa: ASSYRGTPTDTQY
clone_size: -; v_call: TRBV5-1; cdr3_aa: ASSDRGSSYNEQF
clone_size: -; v_call: TRBV7-2; cdr3_aa: ASSLQGVSHEQF